This T cell receptor beta chain was found in a study of T cells in localized non-small cell lung cancer. Points from the study as a whole: Among the top 100 tumor clones, a median around 50 appeared in adjacent lung. Peak T cell clonality was found in uninvolved adjacent lung, exceeding tumor.

With regard to this clone: What it binds is not known.

Germline V gene sequence: CDR1 WNHNN, CDR2 SYGVQD (reference sequence). V lost 6 bases, J lost 4 bases, and 18 bases lay in between. The CDR3 runs to 16 residues. Profiling relied on immunoSEQ multiplex PCR, and the TCRdb table lists in-frame clones only, not all of them. The sample records about 40,000 clones, about four fifths being singletons. The V and J genes are TRBV10-1 and TRBJ2-2, with D tentatively TRBD1 or TRBD2 (6 bases each). The clonotype was recovered from a male donor at least 60 years old with stage II lung adenocarcinoma. The sample here was peripheral blood mononuclear cells, taken before any cancer treatment. This CDR3 reads CASRITGARITGELFF. Here the CDR3 DNA reads TGCGCCAGCAGAATTACGGGGGCGCGAATCACCGGGGAGCTGTTTTTT.